This T cell receptor (beta chain) appears in the sequencing data of a study of Ad26.COV2.S vaccination and SARS-CoV-2 variants. Generated by immunoSEQ multiplex PCR, the TCRdb table keeps only in-frame clones and is missing some. The sample records around 300,000 clones, about 87% being singletons. Treatment meaning: some 20 received Ad26.COV2.S at low or high dose, single or two shots; 5 received placebo; per-sample allocation not given. Material that was analyzed had been drawn on day 63 after the first vaccine or placebo injection. CDR3 length: 13 residues. The germline V gene encodes CDR1 SGDLS and CDR2 YYNGEE. With 0 bases removed from V and 7 bases from J, the gap between germline ends came to 8 bases. For this clone: Its specificity is not known.

Study outcomes and limitations: Vaccine recipients posted higher spike-specific TCR breadth than their placebo counterparts.

The sequenced sample was peripheral blood, obtained in a trial of Ad26.COV2.S vaccine versus placebo. The receptor comes from a person between 18 and 65 years old who received the Ad26.COV2.S COVID-19 vaccine or a placebo. This chain connects TRBV9 to TRBJ1-5; D possibly corresponds to TRBD1 (5 bases). CDR3 amino acids: CASSVGGVQPQHF. The CDR3 DNA sequence: TGTGCCAGCAGCGTAGGAGGGGTCCAGCCCCAGCATTTT.